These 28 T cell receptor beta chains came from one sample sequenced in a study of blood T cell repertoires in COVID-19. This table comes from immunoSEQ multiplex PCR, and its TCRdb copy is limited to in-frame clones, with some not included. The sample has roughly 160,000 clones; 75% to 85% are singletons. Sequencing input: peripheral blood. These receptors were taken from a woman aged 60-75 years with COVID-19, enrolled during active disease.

CDR3 bases: TGTGCCAGCAGTACCTCACTAGCGGGGGGTTCCTACAATGAGCAGTTCTTC. Its translation is CASSTSLAGGSYNEQFF. The chain joins TRBV6-2 or TRBV6-3 to TRBJ2-1; 12 bases are shared with TRBD2. Germline lookup yields CDR1 MNHEY and CDR2 SVGEGT. J gave up 1 base and V 5 bases, and 6 bases lay outside the gene matches. The CDR3 runs 17 residues.

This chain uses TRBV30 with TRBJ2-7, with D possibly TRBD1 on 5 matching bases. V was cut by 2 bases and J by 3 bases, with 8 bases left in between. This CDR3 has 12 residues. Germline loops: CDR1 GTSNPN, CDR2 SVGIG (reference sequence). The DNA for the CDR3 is TGTGCCTGGAGTCGGCAGGGCTACGAGCAGTACTTC. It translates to CAWSRQGYEQYF.

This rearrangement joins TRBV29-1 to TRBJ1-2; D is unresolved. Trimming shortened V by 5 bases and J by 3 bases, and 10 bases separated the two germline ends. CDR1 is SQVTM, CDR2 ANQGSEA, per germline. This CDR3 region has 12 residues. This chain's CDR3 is CSVSDTYYGYTF. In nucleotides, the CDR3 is TGCAGCGTTTCCGACACCTACTATGGCTACACCTTC.

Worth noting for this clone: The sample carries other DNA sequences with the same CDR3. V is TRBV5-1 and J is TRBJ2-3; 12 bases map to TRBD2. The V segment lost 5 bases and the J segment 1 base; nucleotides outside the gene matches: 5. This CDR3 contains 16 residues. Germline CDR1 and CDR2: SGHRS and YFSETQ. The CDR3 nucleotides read TGCGCCAGCAGTCTTCGACTAGCGGGGGGCACAGATACGCAGTATTTT. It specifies CASSLRLAGGTDTQYF.

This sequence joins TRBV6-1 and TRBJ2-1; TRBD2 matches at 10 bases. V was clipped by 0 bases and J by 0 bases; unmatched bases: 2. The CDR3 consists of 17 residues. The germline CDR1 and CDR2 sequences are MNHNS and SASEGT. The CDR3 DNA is TGTGCCAGCAGTGAAGCGGGACTAGCGTTCTCCTACAATGAGCAGTTCTTC. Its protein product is CASSEAGLAFSYNEQFF.

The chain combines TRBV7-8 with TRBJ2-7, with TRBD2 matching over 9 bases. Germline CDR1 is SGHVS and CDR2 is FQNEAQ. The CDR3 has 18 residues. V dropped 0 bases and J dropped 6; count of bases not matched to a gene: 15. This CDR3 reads CASSLAQGGGRARSEQYF. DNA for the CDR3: TGTGCCAGCAGCTTAGCTCAGGGGGGCGGGAGGGCCCGCAGCGAGCAGTACTTC.

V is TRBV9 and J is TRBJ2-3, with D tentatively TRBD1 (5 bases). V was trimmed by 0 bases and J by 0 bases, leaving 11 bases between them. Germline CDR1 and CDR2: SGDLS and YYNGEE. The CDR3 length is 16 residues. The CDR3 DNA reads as TGTGCCAGCAGCGTAGGGACATCGACTAGCACAGATACGCAGTATTTT. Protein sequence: CASSVGTSTSTDTQYF.

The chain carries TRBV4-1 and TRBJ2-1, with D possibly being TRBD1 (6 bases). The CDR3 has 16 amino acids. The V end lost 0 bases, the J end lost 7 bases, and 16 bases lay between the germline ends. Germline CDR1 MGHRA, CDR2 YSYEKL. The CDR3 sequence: CASSQDLAGVWNEQFF. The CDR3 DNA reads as TGCGCCAGCAGCCAAGATCTGGCAGGGGTATGGAATGAGCAGTTCTTC.

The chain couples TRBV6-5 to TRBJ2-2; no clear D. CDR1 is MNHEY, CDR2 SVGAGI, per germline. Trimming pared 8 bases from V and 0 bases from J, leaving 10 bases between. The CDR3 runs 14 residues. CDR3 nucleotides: TGTGCCAGCTATGACACCCCGAACACCGGGGAGCTGTTTTTT. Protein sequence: CASYDTPNTGELFF.

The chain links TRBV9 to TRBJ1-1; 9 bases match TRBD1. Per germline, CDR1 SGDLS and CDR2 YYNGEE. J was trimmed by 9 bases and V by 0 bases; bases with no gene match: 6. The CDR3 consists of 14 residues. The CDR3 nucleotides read TGTGCCAGCAGCGTAGACAGGGGGCAAGGGAAAGCTTTCTTT. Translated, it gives CASSVDRGQGKAFF.

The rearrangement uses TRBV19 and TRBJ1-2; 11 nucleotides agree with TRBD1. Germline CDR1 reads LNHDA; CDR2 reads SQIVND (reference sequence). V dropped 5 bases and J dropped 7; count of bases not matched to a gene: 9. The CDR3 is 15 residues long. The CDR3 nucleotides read TGTGCCAGTAGTCCTGCCGGGACAGGGGGGATTGGCTACACCTTC. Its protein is CASSPAGTGGIGYTF.

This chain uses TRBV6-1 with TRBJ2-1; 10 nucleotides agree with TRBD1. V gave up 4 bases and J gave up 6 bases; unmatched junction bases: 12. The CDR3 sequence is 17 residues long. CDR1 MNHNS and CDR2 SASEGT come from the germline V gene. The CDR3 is CASSGGPRDRGGNEQFF. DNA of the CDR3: TGTGCCAGCAGTGGAGGGCCCCGGGACAGGGGAGGCAATGAGCAGTTCTTC.

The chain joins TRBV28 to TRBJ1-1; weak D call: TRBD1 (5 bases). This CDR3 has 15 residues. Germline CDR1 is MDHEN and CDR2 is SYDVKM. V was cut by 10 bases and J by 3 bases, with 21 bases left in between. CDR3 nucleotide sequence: TGTGCCACTCACCGCGGGGGGGGAGCATACACTGAAGCTTTCTTT. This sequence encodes CATHRGGGAYTEAFF. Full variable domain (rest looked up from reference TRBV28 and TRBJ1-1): DVKVTQSSRYLVKRTGEKVFLECVQDMDHENMFWYRQDPGLGLRLIYFSYDVKMKEKGDIPEGYSVSREKKERFSLILESASTNQTSMYLCATHRGGGAYTEAFFGQGTRLTVV.

The CDR3 coding sequence is TGTGCCAGCGGCAACAGTGGGGGCGCGGGTGAAAAACTGTTTTTT. It yields the protein CASGNSGGAGEKLFF. The V gene is TRBV9, the J gene TRBJ1-4; perhaps TRBD1 as D (6 bases). Germline values: CDR1 SGDLS, CDR2 YYNGEE. The CDR3 runs 15 residues. V gave up 7 bases and J gave up 7 bases, with 20 bases separating them. The complete variable domain, with remaining parts taken from reference TRBV9 and TRBJ1-4, reads DSGVTQTPKHLITATGQRVTLRCSPRSGDLSVYWYQQSLDQGLQFLIQYYNGEERAKGNILERFSAQQFPDLHSELNLSSLELGDSALYFCASGNSGGAGEKLFFGSGTQLSVL.

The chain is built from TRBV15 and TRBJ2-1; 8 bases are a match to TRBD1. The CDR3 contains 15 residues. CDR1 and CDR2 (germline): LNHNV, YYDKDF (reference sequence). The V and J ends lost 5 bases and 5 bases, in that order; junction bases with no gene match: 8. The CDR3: CATSGSRDRNNEQFF. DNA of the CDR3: TGTGCCACCAGCGGATCGAGGGACAGGAACAATGAGCAGTTCTTC.

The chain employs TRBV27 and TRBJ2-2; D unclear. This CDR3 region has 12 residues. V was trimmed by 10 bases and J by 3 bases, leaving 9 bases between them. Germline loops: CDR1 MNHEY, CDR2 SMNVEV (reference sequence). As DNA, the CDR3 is TGTGCCACGAGCACGTACACCGGGGAGCTGTTTTTT. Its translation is CATSTYTGELFF.

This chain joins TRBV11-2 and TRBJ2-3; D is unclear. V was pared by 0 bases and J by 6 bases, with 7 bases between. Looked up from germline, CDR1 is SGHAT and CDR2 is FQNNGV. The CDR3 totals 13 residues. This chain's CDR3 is CASSLDRSDTQYF. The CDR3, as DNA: TGTGCCAGCAGCTTAGATCGGTCTGATACGCAGTATTTT.

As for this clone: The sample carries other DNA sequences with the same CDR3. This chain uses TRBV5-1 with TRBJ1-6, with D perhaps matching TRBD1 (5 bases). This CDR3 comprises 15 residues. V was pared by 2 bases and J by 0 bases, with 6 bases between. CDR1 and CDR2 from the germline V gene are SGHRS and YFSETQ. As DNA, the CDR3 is TGCGCCAGCAGCTTAGACAGCTCCTATAATTCACCCCTCCACTTT. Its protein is CASSLDSSYNSPLHF.

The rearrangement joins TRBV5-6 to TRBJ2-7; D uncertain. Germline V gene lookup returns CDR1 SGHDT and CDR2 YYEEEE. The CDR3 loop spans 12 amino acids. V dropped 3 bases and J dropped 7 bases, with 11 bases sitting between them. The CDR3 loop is CASSSRLGEQYV. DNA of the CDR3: TGTGCCAGCAGCTCAAGACTCGGGGAGCAGTACGTC.

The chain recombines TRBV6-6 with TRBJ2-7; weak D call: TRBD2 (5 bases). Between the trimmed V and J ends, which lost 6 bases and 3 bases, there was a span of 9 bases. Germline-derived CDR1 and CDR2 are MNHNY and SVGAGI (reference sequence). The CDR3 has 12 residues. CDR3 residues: CASRPGGYEQYF. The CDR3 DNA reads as TGTGCCAGCAGACCCGGAGGCTACGAGCAGTACTTC.

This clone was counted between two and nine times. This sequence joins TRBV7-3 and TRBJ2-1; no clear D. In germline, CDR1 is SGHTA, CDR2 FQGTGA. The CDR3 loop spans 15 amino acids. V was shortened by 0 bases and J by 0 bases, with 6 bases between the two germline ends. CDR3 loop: CASSLTVSSYNEQFF. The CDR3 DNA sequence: TGTGCCAGCAGCTTAACCGTTAGCTCCTACAATGAGCAGTTCTTC. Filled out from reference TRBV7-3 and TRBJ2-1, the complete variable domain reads GAGVSQTPSNKVTEKGKYVELRCDPISGHTALYWYRQSLGQGPEFLIYFQGTGAADDSGLPNDRFFAVRPEGSVSTLKIQRTERGDSAVYLCASSLTVSSYNEQFFGPGTRLTVL.

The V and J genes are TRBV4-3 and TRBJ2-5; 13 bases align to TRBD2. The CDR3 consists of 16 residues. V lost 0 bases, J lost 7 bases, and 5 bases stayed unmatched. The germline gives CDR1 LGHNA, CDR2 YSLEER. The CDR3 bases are TGCGCCAGCAGCCAAGATCAACTAGCGGGGGGGAGGACCCAGTACTTC. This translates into CASSQDQLAGGRTQYF.

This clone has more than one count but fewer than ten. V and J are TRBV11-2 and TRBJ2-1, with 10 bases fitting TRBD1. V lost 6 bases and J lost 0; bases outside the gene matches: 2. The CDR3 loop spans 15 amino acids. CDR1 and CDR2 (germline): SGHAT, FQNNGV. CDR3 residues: CASSRTGGSYNEQFF. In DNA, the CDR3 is TGTGCCAGCAGTCGGACAGGGGGCTCCTACAATGAGCAGTTCTTC.

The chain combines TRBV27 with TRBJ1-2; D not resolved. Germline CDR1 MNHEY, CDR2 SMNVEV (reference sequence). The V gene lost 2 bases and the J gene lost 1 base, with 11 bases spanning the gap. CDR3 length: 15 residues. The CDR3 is CASSLMAVINYGYTF. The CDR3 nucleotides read TGTGCCAGCAGTTTAATGGCAGTTATTAACTATGGCTACACCTTC.

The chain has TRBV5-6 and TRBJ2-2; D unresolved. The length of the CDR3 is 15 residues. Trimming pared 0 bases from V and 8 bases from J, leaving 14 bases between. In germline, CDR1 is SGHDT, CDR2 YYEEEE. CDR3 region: CASSLGVSSLGELFF. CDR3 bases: TGTGCCAGCAGCTTGGGTGTCAGTTCCCTGGGGGAGCTGTTTTTT.

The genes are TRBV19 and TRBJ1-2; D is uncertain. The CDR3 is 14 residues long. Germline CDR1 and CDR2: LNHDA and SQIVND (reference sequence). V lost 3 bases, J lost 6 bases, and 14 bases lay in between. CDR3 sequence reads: CASSMRLQTDGYTF. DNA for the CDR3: TGTGCCAGTAGTATGAGGCTCCAGACTGATGGCTACACCTTC.

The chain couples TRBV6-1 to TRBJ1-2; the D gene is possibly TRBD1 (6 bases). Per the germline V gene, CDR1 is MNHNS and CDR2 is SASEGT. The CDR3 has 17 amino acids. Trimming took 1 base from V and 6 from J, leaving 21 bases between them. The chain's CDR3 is CASSEEAGVVGRNGYTF. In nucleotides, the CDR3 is TGTGCCAGCAGTGAAGAGGCAGGGGTGGTGGGGAGAAATGGCTACACCTTC.

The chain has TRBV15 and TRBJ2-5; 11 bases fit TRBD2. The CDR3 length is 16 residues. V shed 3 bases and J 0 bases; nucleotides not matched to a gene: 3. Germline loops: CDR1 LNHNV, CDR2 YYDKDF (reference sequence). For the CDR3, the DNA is TGTGCCACCAGCAGGACTAGCGGGGCGTACCAAGAGACCCAGTACTTC. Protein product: CATSRTSGAYQETQYF.